This T cell receptor beta chain is from a study of Graves' ophthalmopathy and Graves' hyperthyroidism. Overall study results and limits: Blood repertoires reportedly contained most expanded thyroid clonotypes above 0.001 frequency. Discriminating ophthalmopathy from stable hyperthyroidism, a 13-signature model attained a sensitivity of about 88% and a specificity of roughly 81%.

This CDR3 region has 19 residues. Germline V gene sequence: CDR1 MGHRA, CDR2 YSYEKL. V shed 3 bases and J 4 bases; nucleotides not matched to a gene: 13. RNA transcripts yielded amplified TCR beta CDR3 regions. Scientists carried out first-round RT-PCR using HTBI primers and then a second-round multiplex PCR. TCRdb called the multiplex PCR reads again in MiXCR, with one record for every CDR3 protein. The profile covers 620,000 or so distinct CDR3 sequences, with roughly 20% appearing a single time and roughly 6.9% taken by the ten largest. Points on this clonotype: Its specificity is not known.

The source is a woman aged 18-35 years with stable Graves' hyperthyroidism. Some clones in this sample may be carry-over from other donors' samples. The chain links TRBV4-1 to TRBJ2-6, with 9 bases matching TRBD2. The sample was peripheral blood. This chain's CDR3 is CASSHVRSGGVSGANVLTF. The CDR3 DNA sequence: TGCGCCAGCAGCCACGTCCGTAGCGGGGGAGTGTCCGGGGCCAACGTCCTGACTTTC.